This T cell receptor beta chain came from a study of blood T cell repertoires in COVID-19. The germline V gene encodes CDR1 SNHLY and CDR2 FYNNEI. The trim removed 2 bases at V and 12 bases at J, leaving 8 bases unmatched. This CDR3 comprises 13 residues. In the original analysis: For nucleated cells, counts were estimated from reference gene primer amplification. The method was immunoSEQ multiplex PCR; TCRdb's version includes in-frame clones alone and lacks a portion of them. The DNA gave D and trimming, while V, J and clone size come from that table. The table includes fewer than 500,000 clones, more than 65% detected once.

This clonotype originated in a human donor with acute or convalescent COVID-19. The donor label of this sample is uncertain. Specimen: peripheral blood. The V and J genes are TRBV2 and TRBJ1-1; 8 nucleotides match TRBD1. Here the CDR3 DNA reads TGTGCCAGCAGTGAAAGTGGGACAGGAAAACCTTTCTTT. It is translated as CASSESGTGKPFF.